The 10 T cell receptor beta chains reported below all come from one sample, sequenced in a study of cytomegalovirus exposure and HLA in healthy donors. In the PCR, 60 Vbeta and 13 Jbeta primers were used. Measured with immunoSEQ multiplex PCR; TCRdb has only the in-frame clones, and not every one. The table lists approximately 54,000 clones, approximately 81% of them singletons. The sequenced sample consisted of PBMCs. Every receptor here comes from a woman younger than 30 in good health and CMV-seronegative.

This clone was recorded only once. The J gene is TRBJ2-1, the V gene TRBV7-3, with 13 nucleotides matching TRBD2. V was clipped by 5 bases and J by 10 bases; unmatched bases: 5. Germline-derived CDR1 and CDR2 are SGHTA and FQGTGA. The CDR3 has 14 residues. This chain's CDR3 is CASSPRTSGSEQFF. DNA of the CDR3: TGTGCCAGCAGCCCCCGGACTAGCGGGAGCGAGCAGTTCTTC.

This clone appeared a single time. The chain couples TRBV11-2 to TRBJ1-2; TRBD1 matches 9 bases. Germline trimming cut 5 bases from V and 3 bases from J; bases unmatched to any gene: 10. The CDR3 contains 16 residues. The germline V gene has CDR1 SGHAT and CDR2 FQNNGV. As DNA, the CDR3 is TGTGCCAGCAGCCGACGGACAGGGGAAGATTACTATGGCTACACCTTC. The encoded protein is CASSRRTGEDYYGYTF.

This clone appeared a few times. This rearrangement joins TRBV27 to TRBJ2-7, with D perhaps TRBD1 (6 bases). Germline CDR1 reads MNHEY; CDR2 reads SMNVEV (reference sequence). Trimming shortened V by 6 bases and J by 5 bases, and 20 bases separated the two germline ends. This CDR3 region has 15 residues. The CDR3 DNA reads TGTGCCAGCAGGTTAAACCGGGACACTCTGCACGAGCAGTACTTC. It yields the protein CASRLNRDTLHEQYF.

The V gene is TRBV9, the J gene TRBJ2-5; weak D call: TRBD2 (6 bases). This CDR3 spans 18 amino acids. Germline loops: CDR1 SGDLS, CDR2 YYNGEE. V shed 5 bases and J shed 2 bases, with 25 bases lying between them. Here the CDR3 reads CASSGGHSIVSRQETQYF. CDR3 in DNA: TGTGCCAGCAGTGGAGGGCACAGTATAGTCTCTCGTCAAGAGACCCAGTACTTC.

This clone was detected only once. The rearrangement uses TRBV9 and TRBJ2-5; unclear D gene. The CDR3 loop spans 18 amino acids. Germline V lookup: CDR1 SGDLS, CDR2 YYNGEE. The V and J ends lost 0 bases and 0 bases respectively, with 18 bases between them. The chain's CDR3 is CASSVDPRVTVNQETQYF. In DNA form, the CDR3 reads TGTGCCAGCAGCGTAGATCCACGAGTTACCGTTAACCAAGAGACCCAGTACTTC.

V is TRBV5-1 and J is TRBJ1-3; D is unresolved. The V end was cut by 4 bases, the J end by 4 bases, with 6 bases between. This CDR3 is 12 amino acids long. Germline V gene sequence: CDR1 SGHRS, CDR2 YFSETQ. Written as DNA, the CDR3 is TGCGCCAGCAGCCCGCGCGGAAACACCATATATTTT. Translating it yields CASSPRGNTIYF.

This clone was observed a few times. This sequence joins TRBV6-1 and TRBJ2-1; the D gene is possibly TRBD1 (6 bases). The germline CDR1 and CDR2 sequences are MNHNS and SASEGT. There are 12 residues in the CDR3. V was shortened by 6 bases and J by 3 bases, with 6 bases between the two germline ends. DNA for the CDR3: TGTGCCAGCAGACAGGGCTACAATGAGCAGTTCTTC. Protein product: CASRQGYNEQFF.

The V and J genes are TRBV5-4 and TRBJ2-2, with D maybe TRBD2 (6 bases). V lost 0 bases to trimming and J lost 6 bases, with 12 bases between them. CDR3 size: 15 residues. The germline gives CDR1 SGHNT, CDR2 YYREEE (reference sequence). The CDR3 DNA reads as TGTGCCAGCAGCTTGGACCCGGGGGTCGCCGGGGAGCTGTTTTTT. Residues: CASSLDPGVAGELFF.

This clone was seen once. V and J are TRBV6-5 and TRBJ2-3; TRBD2 matches at 11 bases. The CDR3 is made up of 15 amino acids. V dropped 4 bases and J dropped 6; count of bases not matched to a gene: 6. From germline, CDR1 is MNHEY and CDR2 SVGAGI. The CDR3 reads CASSSTSGSPDTQYF. The CDR3 bases are TGTGCCAGCAGTTCAACTAGCGGGAGCCCCGATACGCAGTATTTT.

The gene calls are TRBV6-1 and TRBJ2-1, with D possibly being TRBD2 (6 bases). Germline lookup yields CDR1 MNHNS and CDR2 SASEGT. The V gene lost 7 bases and the J gene lost 8 bases, with 18 bases spanning the gap. This CDR3 is 14 amino acids long. This CDR3 is CASTRGPGVHEQFF. DNA for the CDR3: TGTGCCAGCACCCGAGGACCGGGGGTTCATGAGCAGTTCTTC.